These 28 T cell receptor beta chains came from one sample sequenced in a study of T-cell memory formation after mild COVID-19. TCRdb ran MiXCR on the 5' RACE reads and lists one entry per CDR3 protein. The data contain just over 400,000 distinct CDR3 sequences, about 22% of them singletons. The material sequenced was PBMCs or a T cell subset sorted from them (not recorded which). Receptors originate from an adult woman who had mild COVID-19 (a few samples of this study predate the infection). Cell type and time point are not known.

The V gene is TRBV6-1, the J gene TRBJ2-1, with D perhaps matching TRBD1 or TRBD2 (5 bases each). V lost 6 bases to trimming and J lost 10 bases, with 19 bases between them. The CDR3 consists of 14 residues. The germline V gene has CDR1 MNHNS and CDR2 SASEGT. This CDR3 reads CASRTFGGTREQFF. In DNA form, the CDR3 reads TGTGCCAGCAGAACCTTTGGGGGAACAAGAGAGCAGTTCTTC.

This clonotype was counted only a few times. The chain carries TRBV6-6 and TRBJ2-1; 12 bases agree with TRBD1. The V gene's germline CDR1 is MNHNY and CDR2 SVGAGI (reference sequence). The CDR3 length is 14 residues. J was trimmed by 9 bases and V by 10 bases; bases with no gene match: 10. CDR3 coding DNA: TGTGCCACCCAATGGGGACAGGGGGCGGCTGAGCAGTTCTTC. It translates to CATQWGQGAAEQFF.

The rearrangement joins TRBV4-2 to TRBJ2-7; 8 nucleotides align to TRBD1. This CDR3 is 16 amino acids long. The V and J ends lost 0 bases and 0 bases, in that order; junction bases with no gene match: 4. In germline, CDR1 is LGHNA, CDR2 YNFKEQ. For the CDR3, the DNA is TGTGCCAGCAGCCAAGATGGGGGACAGGCCTCCTACGAGCAGTACTTC. Protein: CASSQDGGQASYEQYF.

The sample holds a few counts of this clonotype. The chain links TRBV29-1 to TRBJ2-7, with D perhaps TRBD1 (5 bases). The ends were cut back, 2 bases at V and 3 bases at J, with 11 bases in the middle. The CDR3 consists of 13 residues. Germline CDR1 SQVTM, CDR2 ANQGSEA. The CDR3, as DNA: TGCAGCGTTGAAACCGGTCAGGGCTACGAGCAGTACTTC. This sequence encodes CSVETGQGYEQYF.

This clonotype has just a few counts. The chain joins TRBV13 to TRBJ2-7, with unresolved D. The germline V and J ends were trimmed by 3 bases and 6 bases, with 9 bases remaining between them. The CDR3 contains 12 residues. Germline assignment: CDR1 PRHDT and CDR2 FYEKMQ (reference sequence). The CDR3 region has the DNA TGTGCCAGCAGCTTGCAACAGAGCGAGCAGTACTTC. Translating it yields CASSLQQSEQYF.

This clonotype was detected ten times or more. V gene TRBV19 combines with J gene TRBJ2-5, with D possibly TRBD1 on 7 matching bases. The CDR3 consists of 14 residues. The V gene lost 8 bases and the J gene lost 4 bases, with 17 bases spanning the gap. CDR1 and CDR2 from the germline V gene are LNHDA and SQIVND (reference sequence). For the CDR3, the DNA is TGTGCCAGTGGGGACAGACGGGGGAGAGAGACCCAGTACTTC. Its translation is CASGDRRGRETQYF. The full variable domain, completed using reference TRBV19 and TRBJ2-5, is DGGITQSPKYLFRKEGQNVTLSCEQNLNHDAMYWYRQDPGQGLRLIYYSQIVNDFQKGDIAEGYSVSREKKESFPLTVTSAQKNPTAFYLCASGDRRGRETQYFGPGTRLLVL.

This rearrangement joins TRBV20-1 to TRBJ2-2; 12 bases line up with TRBD2. The V gene's germline CDR1 is DFQATT and CDR2 SNEGSKA (reference sequence). Losses at the gene ends were 3 bases for V and 6 bases for J; bases not matched to a gene: 2. The CDR3 has 14 amino acids. The CDR3 bases are TGCAGTGCTAGCACTAGCGGGGGGTCCGGGGAGCTGTTTTTT. Its protein product is CSASTSGGSGELFF.

This clonotype was picked up a small number of times. V gene TRBV12-3 or TRBV12-4 combines with J gene TRBJ1-1; TRBD1 is a possible D gene (6 bases). The CDR3 sequence is 16 residues long. V was shortened by 4 bases and J by 4 bases, with 19 bases between the two germline ends. This CDR3 reads CASSSKDRTRFTEAFF. In DNA, the CDR3 is TGTGCCAGCAGTTCCAAAGACAGGACGAGGTTCACTGAAGCTTTCTTT.

The sample holds a few counts of this clonotype. The V gene is TRBV28, the J gene TRBJ2-6; D not certain. CDR1 is MDHEN, CDR2 SYDVKM, per germline. The CDR3 totals 17 residues. With 5 bases removed from V and 2 bases from J, the gap between germline ends came to 16 bases. CDR3 sequence (DNA): TGTGCCAGCAGTACCGCGCGGCCGGGCACTGGGGCCAACGTCCTGACTTTC. Translating gives CASSTARPGTGANVLTF.

The chain has TRBV12-3 or TRBV12-4 and TRBJ2-7, with 8 bases aligning to TRBD1. J gave up 6 bases and V 3 bases, and 4 bases lay outside the gene matches. This CDR3 has 13 residues. The CDR3 DNA is TGTGCCAGCAGTTTGGCCAGGGGGCTCGAGCAGTACTTC. It codes for CASSLARGLEQYF.

This rearrangement joins TRBV20-1 to TRBJ2-1; D is unresolved. Deletions cut 5 bases from V and 6 bases from J, with 5 bases between. Germline CDR1 and CDR2: DFQATT and SNEGSKA (reference sequence). The CDR3 has 10 residues. The CDR3 spells CSAYFNEQFF. CDR3 in DNA: TGCAGTGCTTACTTCAATGAGCAGTTCTTC.

This chain links TRBV5-1 with TRBJ1-6; TRBD1 agrees at 7 bases. From germline, CDR1 is SGHRS and CDR2 YFSETQ. CDR3 length: 16 amino acids. J gave up 8 bases and V 3 bases, and 11 bases lay outside the gene matches. The CDR3 here is CASSWTPGQLDSPLHF. DNA of the CDR3: TGCGCCAGCAGCTGGACTCCGGGACAGTTGGATTCACCCCTCCACTTT.

This clonotype was observed at least ten times. The rearrangement uses TRBV12-3 or TRBV12-4 and TRBJ2-1, with unresolved D. The V end lost 2 bases, the J end lost 6 bases, and 8 bases lay between the germline ends. The CDR3 totals 13 residues. CDR3 coding DNA: TGTGCCAGCAGTTTATTAAGCCGCAATGAGCAGTTCTTC. Encoded protein: CASSLLSRNEQFF.

About this clonotype: Its ends do not fully match the called genes, so a read error is possible. The genes are TRBV24-1 and TRBJ2-5; 7 nucleotides match TRBD1. The germline CDR1 and CDR2 sequences are KGHDR and SFDVKD. The CDR3 contains 15 residues. The chain's CDR3 is CATSDPNRGQGTQYF. CDR3 nucleotides: TGTGCCACCAGTGATCCCAACAGGGGCCAAGGGACCCAGTACTTC.

There are a few counts of this clonotype. The V gene is TRBV10-3, the J gene TRBJ2-7, with D perhaps assigned TRBD1 or TRBD2 (6 bases each). With 5 bases removed from V and 3 bases from J, the gap between germline ends came to 14 bases. The CDR3 consists of 14 residues. CDR1 and CDR2 from the germline V gene are ENHRY and SYGVKD. The CDR3 DNA follows: TGTGCCATCAGTCCGTCGGGGGCCATCTACGAGCAGTACTTC. Translation gives CAISPSGAIYEQYF.

The chain employs TRBV4-1 and TRBJ1-4; 7 bases are a match to TRBD1. V lost 6 bases and J lost 0; bases outside the gene matches: 4. The CDR3 sequence is 15 residues long. Germline V gene lookup returns CDR1 MGHRA and CDR2 YSYEKL. This CDR3 is CASRGQRATNEKLFF. CDR3 in DNA: TGCGCCAGCAGGGGACAGCGGGCAACTAATGAAAAACTGTTTTTT.

This clonotype was recorded at least ten times. The DNA for the CDR3 is TGTGCCAGCAGCAGACAGGTCGAGGAGACCCAGTACTTC. It translates to CASSRQVEETQYF. The V gene is TRBV11-2, the J gene TRBJ2-5; D is perhaps TRBD1 (6 bases). The CDR3 is 13 amino acids. V was clipped by 5 bases and J by 5 bases, with 12 bases between them. Looked up from germline, CDR1 is SGHAT and CDR2 is FQNNGV.

This clonotype was found many times. V is TRBV7-9 and J is TRBJ2-5; 8 bases are shared with TRBD2. This CDR3 has 15 residues. Per the germline V gene, CDR1 is SEHNR and CDR2 is FQNEAQ (reference sequence). Trimming removed 4 bases from V and 1 base from J; junction bases left unmatched: 5. DNA of the CDR3: TGTGCCAGCAGCTCCGGGGGGGGCCGCCAAGAGACCCAGTACTTC. This encodes CASSSGGGRQETQYF. Full variable domain (missing parts from reference TRBV7-9 and TRBJ2-5): DTGVSQNPRHKITKRGQNVTFRCDPISEHNRLYWYRQTLGQGPEFLTYFQNEAQLEKSRLLSDRFSAERPKGSFSTLEIQRTEQGDSAMYLCASSSGGGRQETQYFGPGTRLLVL.

This CDR3 is CASSLLAGDTQYF. The CDR3 coding sequence is TGTGCCAGCAGCCTACTAGCAGGGGATACGCAGTATTTT. The V and J genes are TRBV5-6 and TRBJ2-3, with D possibly being TRBD2 (6 bases). V gave up 4 bases and J gave up 6 bases, with 12 bases separating them. Germline V lookup: CDR1 SGHDT, CDR2 YYEEEE. This CDR3 has 13 residues.

The chain employs TRBV11-1 and TRBJ2-1; 11 bases fit TRBD1. CDR1 is SGHAT and CDR2 is FQDESV in the germline V gene (reference sequence). The CDR3 extends over 18 amino acids. With V trimmed by 4 bases and J by 7 bases, 15 bases remained unmatched. CDR3 in DNA: TGTGCCAGCAGCTCGGCTATACCGGGACAGGGGGGTTTGAATGAGCAGTTCTTC. Protein product: CASSSAIPGQGGLNEQFF.

This clonotype has just a few counts. The rearrangement links TRBV9 to TRBJ2-6; no reliable D call. The CDR3 contains 16 residues. V lost 1 base, J lost 0 bases, and 8 bases lay in between. From germline, CDR1 is SGDLS and CDR2 YYNGEE. CDR3 in DNA: TGTGCCAGCAGCGTACCGTACGGCTCTGGGGCCAACGTCCTGACTTTC. Encoded protein: CASSVPYGSGANVLTF.

This clonotype was observed a few times. The gene calls are TRBV9 and TRBJ1-5; D call uncertain. This CDR3 comprises 13 residues. CDR1 SGDLS and CDR2 YYNGEE come from the germline V gene. Trimming took 3 bases from V and 6 from J, leaving 10 bases between them. The CDR3 DNA reads TGTGCCAGCAGCGGCGACCTTTTTCAGCCCCAGCATTTT. Amino acids: CASSGDLFQPQHF. The full variable domain, with the rest looked up from reference TRBV9 and TRBJ1-5, is DSGVTQTPKHLITATGQRVTLRCSPRSGDLSVYWYQQSLDQGLQFLIQYYNGEERAKGNILERFSAQQFPDLHSELNLSSLELGDSALYFCASSGDLFQPQHFGDGTRLSIL.

This clonotype was detected only a few times. The chain recombines TRBV4-2 with TRBJ2-3; D ambiguous. The length of the CDR3 is 12 residues. Germline CDR1 LGHNA, CDR2 YNFKEQ. V dropped 10 bases and J dropped 2 bases, with 10 bases sitting between them. In DNA, the CDR3 is TGTGCCACCGGAACGTTCACAGATACGCAGTATTTT. Amino acids: CATGTFTDTQYF.

The V gene is TRBV4-1, the J gene TRBJ2-5; D not certain. Trimming took off 0 bases at V and 1 base at J, with 9 bases between the two ends. This CDR3 has 15 amino acids. Germline CDR1 MGHRA, CDR2 YSYEKL. CDR3 protein: CASSQENYLQETQYF. The CDR3 DNA is TGCGCCAGCAGCCAAGAGAACTACCTCCAAGAGACCCAGTACTTC.

As DNA, the CDR3 is TGTGCCACCAGTGACACCCGACAGGCCTATGGCTACACCTTC. This sequence encodes CATSDTRQAYGYTF. J is TRBJ1-2 and V is TRBV24-1, with D perhaps matching TRBD1 (6 bases). CDR1 is KGHDR, CDR2 SFDVKD, per germline. The CDR3 consists of 14 residues. The V and J ends lost 4 bases and 4 bases respectively, with 12 bases between them.

The J gene is TRBJ2-7, the V gene TRBV18; weak D call: TRBD2 (6 bases). The ends were cut back, 3 bases at V and 9 bases at J, with 21 bases in the middle. The CDR3 spans 15 residues. Germline V gene sequence: CDR1 KGHSH, CDR2 LQKENI. CDR3 residues: CASSPPRDSHLGQYF. Written as DNA, the CDR3 is TGTGCCAGCTCACCCCCCCGGGACTCACACCTCGGGCAGTACTTC.

The chain is built from TRBV12-3 or TRBV12-4 and TRBJ1-1; no definite D call. Trimming cost V 5 bases and J 5 bases, with 15 bases left between them. The CDR3 totals 14 residues. In nucleotides, the CDR3 is TGTGCCAGCAGTCAAGAGAATTTAGGGACTGAAGCTTTCTTT. Its protein product is CASSQENLGTEAFF.

This clonotype was recorded a few times. The chain combines TRBV7-2 with TRBJ2-5, with a tentative D call TRBD2 (5 bases). This CDR3 has 17 amino acids. The ends were cut back, 1 base at V and 0 bases at J, with 15 bases in the middle. Germline values: CDR1 SGHTA, CDR2 FQGNSA. CDR3 in amino acids: CASSLEPGSENQETQYF. The CDR3 nucleotides read TGTGCCAGCAGCTTAGAGCCTGGTAGCGAAAACCAAGAGACCCAGTACTTC.